One and the same sample provided the 32 T cell receptor beta chains below, sequenced in a study of cytomegalovirus exposure and HLA in healthy donors. Amplification used 60 Vbeta primers and 13 Jbeta primers. TCRdb keeps only in-frame clones here, not all; method: immunoSEQ multiplex PCR. The profile shows under 200,000 clones, 86% of them singletons. Material for sequencing was PBMCs. These receptors came from a woman aged 25 to 45 in good health and CMV-seronegative.

This clone was seen a few times. V usage is TRBV9 and J usage is TRBJ2-3; D remains unclear. Germline CDR1 and CDR2: SGDLS and YYNGEE. V was clipped by 6 bases and J by 1 base, with 12 bases between them. This CDR3 is 14 amino acids long. CDR3 loop: CASTPLARTDTQYF. As DNA, the CDR3 is TGTGCCAGCACCCCCTTGGCCCGCACAGATACGCAGTATTTT.

The chain combines TRBV6-1 with TRBJ2-7; D is possibly TRBD2 (6 bases). The V end lost 6 bases, the J end lost 4 bases, and 16 bases lay between the germline ends. The CDR3 is 14 residues long. CDR1 is MNHNS, CDR2 SASEGT, per germline. The CDR3 DNA follows: TGTGCCAGCAGCTTCGGACTATTATTTTACGAGCAGTACTTC. Translation: CASSFGLLFYEQYF.

This chain joins TRBV19 and TRBJ1-1; no clear D. Trimming removed 4 bases from V and 9 bases from J, with 12 bases in between. Per the germline V gene, CDR1 is LNHDA and CDR2 is SQIVND (reference sequence). The CDR3 length is 12 residues. The CDR3 is CASSRNTGKAFF. In nucleotides, the CDR3 is TGTGCCAGTAGTAGGAATACCGGGAAAGCTTTCTTT.

J is TRBJ2-1 and V is TRBV11-1, with TRBD2 as a possible D gene (5 bases). The CDR3 runs 14 residues. V lost 2 bases, J lost 1 base, and 6 bases lay in between. Germline-derived CDR1 and CDR2 are SGHAT and FQDESV (reference sequence). The CDR3 spells CASSLPGSYNEQFF. For the CDR3, the DNA is TGTGCCAGCAGCTTACCGGGGTCCTACAATGAGCAGTTCTTC.

V and J are TRBV5-4 and TRBJ2-1; D is perhaps TRBD2 (6 bases). Germline lookup yields CDR1 SGHNT and CDR2 YYREEE (reference sequence). The CDR3 covers 15 residues. Trimming took off 3 bases at V and 0 bases at J, with 10 bases between the two ends. The CDR3 sequence is CASSWDLSSYNEQFF. In nucleotides, the CDR3 is TGTGCCAGCAGCTGGGACTTATCCTCCTACAATGAGCAGTTCTTC.

The rearrangement links TRBV11-2 to TRBJ2-3, with 9 bases identical to TRBD1. Germline CDR1 and CDR2: SGHAT and FQNNGV. The CDR3 spans 17 residues. V lost 4 bases to trimming and J lost 4 bases; unmatched junction nucleotides: 12. CDR3 bases: TGTGCCAGCAGCTCCGGGACAGGGTCGTTTAGGTCAGATACGCAGTATTTT. Translation: CASSSGTGSFRSDTQYF.

The rearrangement links TRBV13 to TRBJ2-3; possibly TRBD2 for D (6 bases). CDR3 size: 16 residues. The germline V gene has CDR1 PRHDT and CDR2 FYEKMQ (reference sequence). The V gene lost 3 bases and the J gene lost 2 bases, with 15 bases spanning the gap. The CDR3 sequence: CASSLSWRDDTDTQYF. CDR3 sequence (DNA): TGTGCCAGCAGCTTGTCGTGGCGGGACGACACAGATACGCAGTATTTT.

This chain joins TRBV15 and TRBJ1-2; D remains unclear. The CDR3 covers 15 residues. Germline values: CDR1 LNHNV, CDR2 YYDKDF (reference sequence). V lost 0 bases and J 8 bases, leaving 16 bases between the germline ends. The CDR3 DNA sequence: TGTGCCACCAGCAGAGATCGGGGAGAGGATAGGGGCTACACCTTC. Translating it yields CATSRDRGEDRGYTF.

The V and J genes are TRBV20-1 and TRBJ1-1; maybe TRBD1 (5 bases). Per germline, CDR1 DFQATT and CDR2 SNEGSKA (reference sequence). The CDR3 has 10 amino acids. The CDR3 DNA sequence: TGCAGGCCCCAGGGCACTGAAGCTTTCTTT. Translated: CRPQGTEAFF.

The chain joins TRBV6-4 to TRBJ2-3, with 16 nucleotides matching TRBD2. The CDR3 has 19 residues. The V and J ends lost 5 bases and 6 bases, in that order; junction bases with no gene match: 14. Germline V gives CDR1 MRHNA, CDR2 SNTAGT. CDR3 protein: CASSPPPGTSGGALDTQYF. CDR3 in DNA: TGTGCCAGCAGTCCCCCCCCCGGGACTAGCGGGGGGGCCTTGGATACGCAGTATTTT.

The V and J genes are TRBV19 and TRBJ2-7; a possible D gene is TRBD2 (6 bases). The V and J ends lost 3 bases and 2 bases respectively, with 8 bases between them. The CDR3 runs 13 residues. From germline, CDR1 is LNHDA and CDR2 SQIVND (reference sequence). Here the CDR3 DNA reads TGTGCCAGTAGTATCGGGAGTGCCTACGAGCAGTACTTC. The encoded protein is CASSIGSAYEQYF.

This clone occurred once. The chain recombines TRBV7-2 with TRBJ2-7, with 8 bases aligning to TRBD1. V gave up 5 bases and J gave up 2 bases; unmatched junction bases: 8. Germline values: CDR1 SGHTA, CDR2 FQGNSA. The CDR3 runs 15 residues. CDR3 nucleotide sequence: TGTGCCAGCAGCCTCCTTAGCAGGGGGCCCTACGAGCAGTACTTC. Its translation is CASSLLSRGPYEQYF.

The CDR3 protein is CASSANRGEKLFF. The CDR3 coding sequence is TGTGCCAGCAGCGCGAACAGGGGGGAAAAACTGTTTTTT. This chain connects TRBV7-9 to TRBJ1-4; 8 positions match TRBD1. The length of the CDR3 is 13 residues. Germline trimming cut 5 bases from V and 8 bases from J; bases unmatched to any gene: 4. Germline CDR1 reads SEHNR; CDR2 reads FQNEAQ (reference sequence).

The J gene is TRBJ2-7, the V gene TRBV28; TRBD1 is a possible D gene (6 bases). This CDR3 is 13 amino acids long. Germline V lookup: CDR1 MDHEN, CDR2 SYDVKM. Trimming pared 6 bases from V and 3 bases from J, leaving 12 bases between. The CDR3 loop is CASSPGHLYEQYF. Written as DNA, the CDR3 is TGTGCCAGCAGCCCGGGACACCTCTACGAGCAGTACTTC.

The V gene is TRBV2, the J gene TRBJ2-7, with 11 bases matching TRBD1. Trimming at V came to 3 bases and at J to 4 bases, leaving 5 bases not matched to a gene. This CDR3 spans 15 amino acids. Looked up from germline, CDR1 is SNHLY and CDR2 is FYNNEI. In nucleotides, the CDR3 is TGTGCCAGCAGTGAGATGGACAGGGGGCTATACGAGCAGTACTTC. Encoded protein: CASSEMDRGLYEQYF.

On this clone itself: Compared with germline, one end of the junction differs, possibly owing to a read error. Other DNA sequences in the same sample also yield this CDR3. This chain joins TRBV27 and TRBJ1-1; 7 bases are a match to TRBD1. CDR1 and CDR2 (germline): MNHEY, SMNVEV (reference sequence). The CDR3 contains 14 residues. CDR3 sequence (DNA): TGTGCCAGCAGTTCCTCGGGACAGTCCACTGAAGCTTTTTTT. Amino acids: CASSSSGQSTEAFF.

This rearrangement joins TRBV5-4 to TRBJ1-2; TRBD1 is a possible D gene (6 bases). Germline assignment: CDR1 SGHNT and CDR2 YYREEE (reference sequence). This CDR3 contains 14 residues. With 0 bases removed from V and 5 bases from J, the gap between germline ends came to 11 bases. Here the CDR3 reads CASSLGGLLYGYTF. The CDR3 region has the DNA TGTGCCAGCAGCTTGGGGGGGCTGTTATATGGCTACACCTTC.

J is TRBJ1-1 and V is TRBV19, with D maybe TRBD1 (6 bases). Trimming pared 5 bases from V and 0 bases from J, leaving 10 bases between. This CDR3 region has 14 residues. Germline CDR1 and CDR2: LNHDA and SQIVND (reference sequence). CDR3 in amino acids: CASSFRGMNTEAFF. In nucleotides, the CDR3 is TGTGCCAGTAGTTTCAGGGGTATGAACACTGAAGCTTTCTTT.

The rearrangement links TRBV11-2 to TRBJ2-1; 13 bases map to TRBD2. The germline CDR1 and CDR2 sequences are SGHAT and FQNNGV. Trimming at V came to 4 bases and at J to 7 bases, leaving 7 bases not matched to a gene. The CDR3 sequence is 16 residues long. The CDR3 DNA follows: TGTGCCAGCAGCTCCCATAGGACTAGCGGGGGAAATGAGCAGTTCTTC. Amino acid sequence: CASSSHRTSGGNEQFF.

This chain connects TRBV5-1 to TRBJ2-3, with D perhaps matching TRBD2 (6 bases). V lost 6 bases and J lost 2, with 16 bases in between. The CDR3 extends over 15 amino acids. CDR1 is SGHRS, CDR2 YFSETQ, per germline. The CDR3 bases are TGCGCCAGCACTTCCCTGGGACTCCCCACAGATACGCAGTATTTT. Its translation is CASTSLGLPTDTQYF.

This sequence joins TRBV4-1 and TRBJ2-2; D gene uncertain. The CDR3 extends over 15 amino acids. Germline values: CDR1 MGHRA, CDR2 YSYEKL. V lost 1 base and J lost 4, with 10 bases in between. Here the CDR3 DNA reads TGCGCCAGCAGCCAAGGTCCTCGGGTCACCGGGGAGCTGTTTTTT. This sequence encodes CASSQGPRVTGELFF.

The chain links TRBV7-3 to TRBJ2-3; 8 nucleotides align to TRBD1. V lost 6 bases and J lost 2; bases outside the gene matches: 19. The CDR3 totals 19 residues. From germline, CDR1 is SGHTA and CDR2 FQGTGA. CDR3 region: CASSFTGTGSFTHTDTQYF. DNA of the CDR3: TGTGCCAGCAGTTTCACCGGGACAGGCAGTTTTACCCACACAGATACGCAGTATTTT.

This chain connects TRBV2 to TRBJ1-2; no clear D gene. Germline V lookup: CDR1 SNHLY, CDR2 FYNNEI. The V and J ends lost 5 bases and 2 bases respectively, with 12 bases between them. The CDR3 is 14 residues long. As DNA, the CDR3 is TGTGCCAGCAGTATCGACGGGTACAACTATGGCTACACCTTC. It is translated as CASSIDGYNYGYTF.

The chain employs TRBV7-3 and TRBJ2-3, with 9 bases lining up with TRBD2. Germline V gene data show CDR1 as SGHTA and CDR2 as FQGTGA. J lost 2 bases, V lost 6 bases, and 6 bases had no gene match. The CDR3 is 15 residues long. The CDR3 loop is CASSRKGLATDTQYF. CDR3 bases: TGTGCCAGCAGTCGAAAGGGACTAGCCACAGATACGCAGTATTTT.

The chain recombines TRBV18 with TRBJ1-2, with TRBD1 identical over 12 bases. The CDR3 runs 17 residues. V shed 5 bases and J 6 bases; nucleotides not matched to a gene: 13. Germline values: CDR1 KGHSH, CDR2 LQKENI. CDR3 DNA sequence: TGTGCCAGCTCAGCGACCGGGACAGGGGGCGAGGTGAATGGCTACACCTTC. Protein sequence: CASSATGTGGEVNGYTF.

J is TRBJ1-2 and V is TRBV13; D gene uncertain. Per germline, CDR1 PRHDT and CDR2 FYEKMQ (reference sequence). The CDR3 sequence is 14 residues long. V was clipped by 1 base and J by 4 bases, with 10 bases between them. The CDR3 sequence: CASSLERGVYGYTF. In DNA, the CDR3 is TGTGCCAGCAGCTTAGAGCGGGGAGTCTATGGCTACACCTTC.

The rearrangement uses TRBV9 and TRBJ2-5; 8 bases align to TRBD1. Germline V gene data show CDR1 as SGDLS and CDR2 as YYNGEE. V lost 3 bases to trimming and J lost 2 bases; unmatched junction nucleotides: 3. This CDR3 comprises 14 residues. CDR3 bases: TGTGCCAGCAGCGCTGGGACAGGACAAGAGACCCAGTACTTC. This translates into CASSAGTGQETQYF.

The chain combines TRBV29-1 with TRBJ1-2, with 8 bases lining up with TRBD1. The CDR3 consists of 14 residues. The germline CDR1 and CDR2 sequences are SQVTM and ANQGSEA. V shed 4 bases, J shed 1 base, and the junction held 5 bases outside the gene matches. CDR3 nucleotides: TGCAGCGTTGGGCTGACAGGGGATAACTATGGCTACACCTTC. The encoded protein is CSVGLTGDNYGYTF.

In its sample, this clone was seen a few times. This chain connects TRBV7-3 to TRBJ2-7; a weak D match, TRBD1 (5 bases). Between the trimmed V and J ends, which lost 4 bases and 6 bases, there was a span of 25 bases. There are 17 residues in the CDR3. Germline V gene lookup returns CDR1 SGHTA and CDR2 FQGTGA. The CDR3 reads CASSSPRDRLPIREQYF. In nucleotides, the CDR3 is TGTGCCAGCAGCTCCCCAAGAGACAGACTTCCAATACGCGAGCAGTACTTC.

This clone was recorded a few times. V gene TRBV19 combines with J gene TRBJ1-5; D gene uncertain. The CDR3 spans 14 residues. CDR1 is LNHDA, CDR2 SQIVND, per germline (reference sequence). V lost 6 bases and J 2 bases, leaving 11 bases between the germline ends. The DNA of the CDR3 is TGTGCCAGTAGACTAAGCGGAGGCAATCAGCCCCAGCATTTT. Protein sequence: CASRLSGGNQPQHF.

This chain connects TRBV28 to TRBJ1-5; D is perhaps TRBD1 (6 bases). Trimming took 6 bases from V and 3 from J, leaving 18 bases between them. The CDR3 has 16 amino acids. CDR1 and CDR2 (germline): MDHEN, SYDVKM. CDR3 in amino acids: CASSSNTGHPNQPQHF. The CDR3 DNA reads as TGTGCCAGCAGCTCTAATACGGGACACCCCAATCAGCCCCAGCATTTT.

The chain has TRBV27 and TRBJ2-7, with TRBD1 matching over 10 bases. Per the germline V gene, CDR1 is MNHEY and CDR2 is SMNVEV (reference sequence). This CDR3 has 15 residues. The ends lost 6 bases at V and 4 bases at J; junction bases unmatched: 9. CDR3 nucleotide sequence: TGTGCCAGCAGCGAACTTCTGGGACAGGGGTACGAGCAGTACTTC. Protein product: CASSELLGQGYEQYF.